The text below deals with one T cell receptor (beta chain). This clone was detected only a few times. Its antigen has not been determined. Base qualities are not at hand, and no much larger clone is one base apart. The sample comes from a study of cytomegalovirus exposure and HLA in healthy donors (dated by TCRdb to about 2017). For the study in its entirety: In an earlier analysis of under 750 of the donors, approximately 260 Gb of sequence data and about 110 million unique TCR beta sequences from about 179 million T cells were reported. Class I and class II HLA loci were covered by the typing at four-digit resolution. Every discovery cohort repertoire had been produced on one sequencing platform. Approximately 310 gigabases of sequencing data and about 92 million unique TCR sequences made up an early release that covered approximately 650 HLA-typed donors. Because of strong linkage in the cohort, five DR-DQ haplotypes were treated as single units for association and clustering. In addition to the first cohort of 650 to 750 subjects, a separate validation cohort of 100 to 150 different subjects was used. The study used immunosequencing to profile the T cell repertoires of several hundred subjects and linked those repertoires to cytomegalovirus serostatus. To predict cytomegalovirus infection status, the study brought together high-throughput TCR immunosequencing, statistical association of individual TCRs with disease status, and machine learning. The number of donors typed differed by locus, with roughly 620-630 for A, B, C, DRB1 and DQB1, around 500 for DQA1, approximately 580 for DPA1, and some 450 for DPB1. A later genetic analysis took genome-wide SNP genotypes for about three fifths of the roughly 670 donors and used that subset as a discovery cohort. An earlier analysis of roughly 580 of the donors used high-throughput TCR beta sequencing to judge whether each TCR beta V gene segment behaved as functional or pseudogenic. The aim of the study was to test whether cataloging public T cell receptors could identify signatures of past pathogen exposure. A later analysis re-examined previously published TCR beta repertoires from 600 to 700 donors and added high-resolution HLA genotyping to investigate patterns of TCR occurrence. On average, 235,054 unique TCR beta nucleotide sequences were sequenced per donor among fewer than 500 genotyped donors of the cohort, with 15% to 20% of those sequences being non-productive. Donor age, sex, ethnicity and CMV serostatus were collected together with the repertoire data. Among the roughly 410 genotyped donors, 75% to 90% belonged to the genetic ancestry cluster associated with self-reported Caucasian donors. In the later analysis, no new phenotypic data were used to find candidate immune exposures; instead, reliance was placed on TCR beta sequences and their occurrence across donors.

Library preparation employed the immunoSEQ multiplex PCR assay. For the multiplex PCR, a mixture combining 60 forward primers for TCR Vbeta segments and 13 reverse primers for TCR Jbeta segments was used. A multiplex PCR assay on genomic DNA amplified the CDR3 region of rearranged TCR beta genes. Amplified TCR beta libraries were sequenced as 87-base-pair reads on the Illumina HiSeq System. In the source study's methods: In a later analysis, around 80 million unique TCR beta chains were counted across the approximately 640 repertoires, and around 10 million of these chains were shared by at least two donors. To remove PCR and sequencing errors, raw reads were error-corrected and collapsed into unique sequences using a nearest-neighbor algorithm that merged closely related sequences. Alignment of CDR3 sequences to IMGT reference sequences was used to assign V, D and J gene segments. For a sequence to be retained, a match of at least six nucleotides was required to both a V gene segment and a J gene segment. A rearrangement counted as productive if the CDR3 had no stop codons and remained in frame with V and J, and every other rearrangement counted as non-productive. Following IMGT convention, CDR3 was defined as the stretch from the second conserved V-encoded cysteine to the conserved J-encoded phenylalanine. The earlier analysis of some 600 of the donors excluded sequences that lacked an unambiguous match to a single V gene segment. An earlier analysis of fewer than 650 of the donors classified V segments as functional when productive rearrangements were above 56.7% and as segregating when the standard deviation between donors was above 5%. To diagnose cytomegalovirus status from the catalog of TCR beta chain sequences, a statistical classification framework was built. In a later analysis, TCR nucleotide sequences were compared against IMGT/GENE-DB human TR gene sequences so that V and J genes could be assigned. The TCRdist pipeline was used in a later analysis to assign CDR3 sequences and most-parsimonious VDJ recombination scenarios. In a later analysis, each TCR beta chain was defined by its CDR3 amino acid sequence together with its V-gene family, and reads lacking a unique V-gene family were excluded. In a later analysis, 500 to 650 highly shared, low-generation-probability nucleotide sequences were removed to address suspected cross-contamination and a sequencing artifact. A later analysis calculated a clonal expansion index for each public chain from normalized within-repertoire ranks of inferred template counts. A later analysis computed generation probabilities with a VDJ recombination model fitted to out-of-frame rearrangements, and checked the results against IGoR. A later analysis scored TCR-TCR, TCR-HLA and TCR-CMV co-occurrence with hypergeometric tests, applying a repertoire-size bias correction to TCR pairs. In a later analysis, false discovery rates were estimated by permuting HLA or CMV assignments 20 times. In a later analysis, co-occurring TCRs were grouped using DBSCAN, and TCRdist sequence similarity was added for clustering within HLA-allele-positive subsets. Co-occurrence clustering excluded repertoires with fewer than 30,000 or more than 120,000 public chains, plus five with anomalous nucleotide sharing. Imported from immuneACCESS, the table was reduced by TCRdb to in-frame sequences with V and J called. These copies leave out some clones; in studies compared against another copy, an unresolved V gene accounts for under half, and the cause of the remainder is not known. From that table come the V and J calls and clone size; the DNA was used to work out D and trimming. The sample table contains roughly 120,000 clones; only one count was recorded for 81% of them. The ten most abundant clones make up 3.9% of the sample.

Study-wide findings and limitations: In a later analysis, TCR association rates were found to vary across HLA loci, with the most associated TCRs seen for DRB1 alleles and the fewest for HLA-C alleles. Some 16 rarely observed V segments, including chromosome 9 orphons, were excluded from the earlier analysis of some 590 of the donors because counts were too low. Compared with the roughly 600-donor mean, donors in an Asian-associated ancestry cluster had fewer N-insertions in productive TCRs, according to a later genetic analysis. In the study, around 160 TCR beta chains were listed as associated with cytomegalovirus. In a later analysis, some 17,000 TCR beta sequences were associated with specific HLA alleles at a false discovery rate of 0.05. In a later genetic analysis, a missense DCLRE1C variant was associated with V-gene and J-gene trimming of TCR beta chains, and the association was replicated in an independent cohort. In a later analysis, HLA-associated TCR beta chains showed more clonal expansion and lower generation probabilities than non-associated chains that were equally common. A cluster of highly shared sequence variants was judged likely to be a technical artifact of the sequencing pipeline. Sequencing depth was assumed to be roughly uniform across donors in the presence/absence analyses, though that assumption may not hold. Because HLA typing was unavailable for some donors at each locus, only the typed subset was used in association tests. The classifier was reported to diagnose cytomegalovirus status with high specificity and sensitivity in both the original cohort and the validation cohort. The only immune exposure information available for the cohort was CMV serostatus. Some IMGT-functional V segments, including TRBV6-2 and TRBV6-3, could not be told apart with the 87-base-pair reads, so those segments were excluded. A few of the identified cytomegalovirus-associated TCR beta chains were confirmed in vitro to be specific for cytomegalovirus antigens. Linkage disequilibrium might explain the correlated functional status among segregating V segments, but an unknown experimental factor could not be excluded. Assigning TCR associations to individual alleles was difficult when HLA alleles, especially DR and DQ, strongly co-occurred. It was suggested by the authors that the approach could potentially be generalized to other disease states and immunological phenotypes. Most TCR sequences were observed very rarely across donors, whereas some public TCRs were present in many individuals. A later analysis found that most CMV-associated TCR beta chains appeared HLA-restricted, with HLA associations seemingly driven largely by CMV exposure. This cohort had only TCR beta chains sequenced, and the lack of alpha or paired-chain data limited which features could be detected. Several of the top co-occurrence clusters appeared to be linked to parvovirus B19, influenza, CMV and Epstein-Barr virus, according to a later analysis. An earlier analysis of 450 to 750 of the donors showed that most TCR beta V segments appeared in productive rearrangements either about 90% or about 30% of the time, which broadly matched IMGT annotations. A further reported finding was that TCR beta sequences accurately predicted the HLA-A and HLA-B alleles for most subjects in the first cohort.

The CDR3 holds 14 amino acids from the cysteine to the phenylalanine. Solely the CDR3 DNA is kept, with 42 bases framed from the first base. The germline V and J ends show losses of 7 bases and 6 bases respectively, and no gene match explains 8 bases of the junction. CDR1 SGHRS and CDR2 YFSETQ were looked up in the germline V gene. The cohort consisted of 600 to 700 healthy bone marrow donors. All cohort members were sampled while nominally healthy, although unrecorded immune exposures were likely present. The donor tested CMV seronegative and was one of the 352 seronegative cohort members. Every donor gave a peripheral blood sample, and the peripheral blood mononuclear cells from that sample were used for TCR beta sequencing. The Qiagen DNeasy Blood Extraction Kit was used to extract genomic DNA from the blood cell samples.

This TCR derives from a woman between 25 and 40 years old in good health and CMV-seronegative. The rearrangement joined TRBV5-1 to TRBJ2-1, with TRBD1 matching 9 junction bases. Sequenced input: PBMCs. In nucleotides, the sequence is TGCGCCAGCCGCCCACAGGGGGCGGTCAATGAGCAGTTCTTC. Translated, it reads CASRPQGAVNEQFF.